The rows below give T cell receptor beta chains drawn from one sample of a study of CD8+ T cells in alopecia areata. Clones were sequenced by immunoSEQ multiplex PCR, and TCRdb holds only the in-frame ones, with some missing. The sample gives roughly 140,000 clones, 82% of which show up once; more than 20% is in the top ten. The sample consisted of CD8+ T cells sorted from blood, taken at week 4, from a patient treated with tofacitinib. The receptors derive from a human donor with alopecia areata. The CDR3 runs from the conserved cysteine through the conserved F or W. A D gene is named only where the DNA matches it firmly. Clone size is stated in some rows and not others, as once, few, many or a class when expanded.

TRBJ2-1,.,.,TRBV14,TGTGCCAGCAGCCAGGCCAGCATCGATGAGCAGTTCTTC,CASSQASIDEQFF
TRBJ2-1,.,.,TRBV27,TGTGCCAGCAGTTTATCGGGGGATTCTCCCCCATACAATGAGCAGTTCTTC,CASSLSGDSPPYNEQFF
TRBJ1-1,.,TRBD1,TRBV7-9,TGTGCCAGCAGCCCATCCCGGACAGGGGACACTGAAGCTTTCTTT,CASSPSRTGDTEAFF
TRBJ2-5,.,TRBD2,TRBV6-5,TGTGCCAGCAGTAACGCCGGGACTACCAAAGAGACCCAGTACTTC,CASSNAGTTKETQYF
TRBJ1-5,.,.,TRBV19,TGTGCCAGTAGTTTCCGGGACAGCAATCAGCCCCAGCATTTT,CASSFRDSNQPQHF
TRBJ2-7,.,TRBD2,TRBV27,TGTGCCAGCAGGGGGACTAGCGGCCCGGGGGAGCAGTACTTC,CASRGTSGPGEQYF
TRBJ2-7,.,.,TRBV5-1,TGCGCCAGCAGCAGTGGACAGCAATACTACGAGCAGTACTTC,CASSSGQQYYEQYF
TRBJ2-7,few,.,TRBV20-1,TGCAGTGCCGGGGACTACGAGCAGTACTTC,CSAGDYEQYF
TRBJ2-5,.,.,TRBV7-2,TGTGCCAGCAGCTTCGCAGGGACCCAGTACTTC,CASSFAGTQYF
TRBJ2-5,.,.,TRBV29-1,TGCAGCGTTGAAGAGACAAAAGAGACCCAGTACTTC,CSVEETKETQYF
TRBJ2-3,.,.,TRBV25-1,TGTGCCAGTAACGACCCCGGTTTTTCCACAGATACGCAGTATTTT,CASNDPGFSTDTQYF
TRBJ2-1,.,TRBD2,TRBV30,TGTGCCTGGAGTGGTTCCGGACTAGGGGTGAGGGATGAGCAGTTCTTC,CAWSGSGLGVRDEQFF
TRBJ2-1,.,TRBD2,TRBV2,TGTGCCAGCCGAACTAGCGGGGGGGCCAATGAGCAGTTCTTC,CASRTSGGANEQFF
TRBJ2-5,.,.,TRBV29-1,TGCAGCCACGCAGGCGGATTCCAAGAGACCCAGTACTTC,CSHAGGFQETQYF
TRBJ2-7,.,.,TRBV29-1,TGCAGCGTTGAGTTCGCAGGGGAGCAGTACTTC,CSVEFAGEQYF
TRBJ2-1,.,TRBD2,TRBV18,TGTGCCAGCTCACCCGGAAGCGGGGACCCCTACAATGAGCAGTTCTTC,CASSPGSGDPYNEQFF
TRBJ2-1,.,TRBD1,TRBV19,TGTGCCAGTAGTCCCGGGACAGGCCTGGAGCAGTTCTTC,CASSPGTGLEQFF
TRBJ2-5,.,.,TRBV23-1,TGCGCCAGCAGTCAACAGACTAGTAATCTGGAGACCCAGTACTTC,CASSQQTSNLETQYF
TRBJ2-5,.,.,TRBV27,TGTGCCAGCAGTTTCGGTCAGGGGGAGACCCAGTACTTC,CASSFGQGETQYF
TRBJ1-2,.,.,TRBV18,TGTGCCAGCTCACCGGGAGTAGCGGGTAACTATGGCTACACCTTC,CASSPGVAGNYGYTF
TRBJ2-3,.,.,TRBV5-6,TGTGCCAGCAGTCTACCTTCTCGCACAGATACGCAGTATTTT,CASSLPSRTDTQYF
TRBJ2-7,.,.,TRBV4-1,TGCGCCAGCAGCCAAGAGGCGGGCCGCTCCTACGAGCAGTACTTC,CASSQEAGRSYEQYF
TRBJ1-5,.,.,TRBV6-9,TGTGCCAGCAGTCCCGAACGTCGGTGGATAGGGCCGATTCTGGATCAGCCCCAGCATTTT,CASSPERRWIGPILDQPQHF
TRBJ1-1,once,.,TRBV29-1,TGCAGCGTTGAAGGAGGGAGGACTGAAGCTTTCTTT,CSVEGGRTEAFF
TRBJ1-1,.,.,TRBV14,TGTGCCAGCAGCCCATGGGGCCACGCTGAAGCTTTCTTT,CASSPWGHAEAFF
TRBJ2-1,.,.,TRBV5-4,TGTGCCAGCAGCACTAGTGTACAGGGATACAATGAGCAGTTCTTC,CASSTSVQGYNEQFF
TRBJ1-6,once,.,TRBV2,TGTGCCAGCATTAACAGGCCAGACCTTTGGGGTTCACCCCTCCACTTT,CASINRPDLWGSPLHF
TRBJ2-7,.,.,TRBV7-2,TGTGCCAGCAGCTTTCGGGGTAACGAGCAGTACTTC,CASSFRGNEQYF
TRBJ1-4,once,.,TRBV2,TGTGCCAGCAGTGAAAGGCAGCCTAATGAAAAACTGTTTTTT,CASSERQPNEKLFF
TRBJ2-3,.,.,TRBV7-8,TGTGCCAGCCGTTTAAGCGGGCTTAATACAGATACGCAGTATTTT,CASRLSGLNTDTQYF
TRBJ2-1,.,.,TRBV7-6,TGTGCCAGCAGCTTAGGGGTGGATGAGCAGTTCTTC,CASSLGVDEQFF
TRBJ2-5,.,.,TRBV2,TGTGCCAGCAAGTCCCCCGAAGAGACCCAGTACTTC,CASKSPEETQYF